This T cell receptor (beta chain) was captured by sequencing in a study of T cell repertoires in cytomegalovirus infection. Looking at the study overall: HLA-B-restricted CMV epitopes that are well studied, plus recently identified HLA-C-restricted ones, were used by the study. Both a matching HLA type and CMV infection were indicated by public TCR beta signatures.

Study results and caveats: Public TCR beta family frequency separated CMV-and-HLA carriers, including in an independent cohort. HLA-C-restricted CMV-specific TCR beta clonotypes were dominant in the ex vivo response.

TCRdb recomputed calls from the reads with MiXCR, one row per CDR3 protein. This table has 600,000 to 700,000 distinct CDR3 sequences, around 30% appearing once. This clonotype has a count of ten or more. Its antigen is not known. The sequence was obtained from a human donor in good health (CMV status not recorded). Some clones in this sample may be carry-over from other donors' samples. The source was cultured PBMCs, collected from culture after CMV antigen stimulation.

CDR3 coding DNA: TGTGCCAGCAGCCCCAACCTAGCGGGGGAAACAGATACGCAGTATTTT. Protein: CASSPNLAGETDTQYF. The chain joins TRBV7-2 to TRBJ2-3; the match to TRBD2 covers 10 bases. V shed 5 bases, J shed 3 bases, and the junction held 8 bases outside the gene matches. The CDR3 has 16 residues. CDR1 and CDR2 (germline): SGHTA, FQGNSA.